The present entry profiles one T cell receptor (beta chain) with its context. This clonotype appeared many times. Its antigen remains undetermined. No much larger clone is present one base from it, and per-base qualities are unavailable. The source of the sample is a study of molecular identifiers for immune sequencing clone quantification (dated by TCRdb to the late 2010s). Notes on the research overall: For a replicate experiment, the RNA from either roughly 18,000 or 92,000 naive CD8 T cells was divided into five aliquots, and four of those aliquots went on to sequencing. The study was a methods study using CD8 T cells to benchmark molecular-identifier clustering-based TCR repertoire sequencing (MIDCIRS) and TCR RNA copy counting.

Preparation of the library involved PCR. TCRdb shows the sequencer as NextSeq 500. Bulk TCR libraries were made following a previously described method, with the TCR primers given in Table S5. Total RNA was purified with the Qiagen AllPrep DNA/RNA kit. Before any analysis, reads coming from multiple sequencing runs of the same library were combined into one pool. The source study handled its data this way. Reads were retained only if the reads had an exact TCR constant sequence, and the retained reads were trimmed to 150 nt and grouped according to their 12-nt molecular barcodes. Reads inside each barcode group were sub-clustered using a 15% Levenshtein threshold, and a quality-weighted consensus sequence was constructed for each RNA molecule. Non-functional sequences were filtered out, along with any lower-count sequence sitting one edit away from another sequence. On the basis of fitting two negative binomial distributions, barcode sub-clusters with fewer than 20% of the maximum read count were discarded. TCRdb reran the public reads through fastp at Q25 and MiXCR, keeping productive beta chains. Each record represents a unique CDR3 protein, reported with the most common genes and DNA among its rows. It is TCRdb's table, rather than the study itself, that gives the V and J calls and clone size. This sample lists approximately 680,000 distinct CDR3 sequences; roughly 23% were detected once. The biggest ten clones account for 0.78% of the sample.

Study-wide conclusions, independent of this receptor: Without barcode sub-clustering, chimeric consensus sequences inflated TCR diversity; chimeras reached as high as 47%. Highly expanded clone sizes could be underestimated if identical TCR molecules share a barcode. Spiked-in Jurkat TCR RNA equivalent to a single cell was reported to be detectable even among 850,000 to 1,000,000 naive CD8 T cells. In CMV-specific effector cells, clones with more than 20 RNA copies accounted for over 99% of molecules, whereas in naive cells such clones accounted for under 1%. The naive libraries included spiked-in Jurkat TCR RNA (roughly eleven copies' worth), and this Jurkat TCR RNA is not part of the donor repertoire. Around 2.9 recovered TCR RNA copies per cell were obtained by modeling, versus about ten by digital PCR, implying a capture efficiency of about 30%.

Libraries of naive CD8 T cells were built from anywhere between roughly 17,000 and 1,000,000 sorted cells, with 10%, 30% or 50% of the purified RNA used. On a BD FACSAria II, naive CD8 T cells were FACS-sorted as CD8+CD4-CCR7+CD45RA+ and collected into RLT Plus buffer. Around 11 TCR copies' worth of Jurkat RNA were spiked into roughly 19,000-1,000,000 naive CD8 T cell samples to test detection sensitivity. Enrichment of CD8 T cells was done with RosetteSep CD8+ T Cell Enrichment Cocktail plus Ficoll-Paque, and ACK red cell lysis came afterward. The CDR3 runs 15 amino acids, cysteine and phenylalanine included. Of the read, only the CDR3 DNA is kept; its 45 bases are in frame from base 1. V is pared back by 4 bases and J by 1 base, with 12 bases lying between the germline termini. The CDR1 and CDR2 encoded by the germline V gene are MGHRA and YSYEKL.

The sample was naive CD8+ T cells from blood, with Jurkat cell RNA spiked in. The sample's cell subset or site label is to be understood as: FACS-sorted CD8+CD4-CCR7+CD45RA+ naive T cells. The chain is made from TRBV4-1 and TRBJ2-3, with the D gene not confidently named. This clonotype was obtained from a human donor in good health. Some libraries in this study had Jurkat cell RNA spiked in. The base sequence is TGCGCCAGCAGCCGGCCACCACCCGGCACAGATACGCAGTATTTT. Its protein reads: CASSRPPPGTDTQYF.